The 3 T cell receptor beta chains given below trace back to one sample, sequenced in a study of T cell responses to AZD1222 COVID-19 vaccine. TCRdb keeps only in-frame clones here, not all; method: immunoSEQ multiplex PCR. This table holds 150,000 to 250,000 clones, approximately 93% found once. Sequenced here: peripheral blood, sampled 28 days after the second AZD1222 dose. These receptors were collected from an adult who received the AZD1222 COVID-19 vaccine.

The V and J genes are TRBV10-1 and TRBJ1-2; 10 bases agree with TRBD1. This CDR3 contains 15 residues. V shed 2 bases and J 8 bases; nucleotides not matched to a gene: 8. Per germline, CDR1 WNHNN and CDR2 SYGVQD (reference sequence). This CDR3 is CASSEHVGQGFGYTF. The CDR3 DNA reads TGCGCCAGCAGTGAGCATGTGGGACAGGGGTTCGGCTACACCTTC.

The J gene is TRBJ1-1, the V gene TRBV28; D unresolved. This CDR3 spans 13 amino acids. Trimming left V 5 bases short and J 6 bases short, with 13 bases between. Germline values: CDR1 MDHEN, CDR2 SYDVKM. CDR3 protein: CASSLGGYPEAFF. CDR3 coding DNA: TGTGCCAGCAGTCTAGGAGGGTACCCTGAAGCTTTCTTT.

V usage is TRBV2 and J usage is TRBJ1-1, with TRBD1 matching over 10 bases. Germline trimming cut 4 bases from V and 6 bases from J; bases unmatched to any gene: 11. The length of the CDR3 is 16 residues. In germline, CDR1 is SNHLY, CDR2 FYNNEI. This CDR3 reads CASSGGLGTGVAEAFF. The CDR3 DNA follows: TGTGCCAGCAGTGGAGGACTTGGGACAGGGGTGGCTGAAGCTTTCTTT. The full variable domain, in which reference TRBV2 and TRBJ1-1 provide the parts outside the CDR3, is EPEVTQTPSHQVTQMGQEVILRCVPISNHLYFYWYRQILGQKVEFLVSFYNNEISEKSEIFDDQFSVERPDGSNFTLKIRSTKLEDSAMYFCASSGGLGTGVAEAFFGQGTRLTVV.